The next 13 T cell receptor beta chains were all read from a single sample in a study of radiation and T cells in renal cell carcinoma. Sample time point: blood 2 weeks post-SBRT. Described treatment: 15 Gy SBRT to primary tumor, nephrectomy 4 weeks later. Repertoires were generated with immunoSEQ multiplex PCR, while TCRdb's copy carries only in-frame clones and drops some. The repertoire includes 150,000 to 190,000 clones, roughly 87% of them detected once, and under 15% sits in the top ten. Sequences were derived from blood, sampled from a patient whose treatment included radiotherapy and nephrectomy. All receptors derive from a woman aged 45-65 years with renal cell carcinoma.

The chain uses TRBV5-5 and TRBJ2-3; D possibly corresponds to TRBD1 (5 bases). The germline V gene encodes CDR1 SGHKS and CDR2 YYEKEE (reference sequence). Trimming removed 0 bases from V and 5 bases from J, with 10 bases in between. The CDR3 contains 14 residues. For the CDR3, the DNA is TGTGCCAGCAGCTTGGGTGGGCAGGGAGATACGCAGTATTTT. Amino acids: CASSLGGQGDTQYF.

This CDR3 reads CATSAGGPYEQYF. CDR3 coding DNA: TGTGCCACCTCCGCGGGGGGCCCCTACGAGCAGTACTTC. This chain connects TRBV19 to TRBJ2-7; 8 bases match TRBD2. V gave up 10 bases and J gave up 2 bases; unmatched junction bases: 7. This CDR3 region has 13 residues. Germline lookup yields CDR1 LNHDA and CDR2 SQIVND (reference sequence).

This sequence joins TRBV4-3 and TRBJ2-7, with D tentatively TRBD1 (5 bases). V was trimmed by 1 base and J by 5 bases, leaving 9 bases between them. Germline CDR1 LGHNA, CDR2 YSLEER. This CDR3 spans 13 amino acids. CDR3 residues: CASSQVPGNEQYF. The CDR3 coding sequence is TGCGCCAGCAGCCAAGTCCCAGGGAACGAGCAGTACTTC.

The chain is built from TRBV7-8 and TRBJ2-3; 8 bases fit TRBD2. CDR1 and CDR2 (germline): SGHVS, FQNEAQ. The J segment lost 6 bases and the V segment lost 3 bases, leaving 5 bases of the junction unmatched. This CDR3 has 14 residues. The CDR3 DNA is TGTGCCAGCAGCTTCGGGACTAGGGTGGATACGCAGTATTTT. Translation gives CASSFGTRVDTQYF.

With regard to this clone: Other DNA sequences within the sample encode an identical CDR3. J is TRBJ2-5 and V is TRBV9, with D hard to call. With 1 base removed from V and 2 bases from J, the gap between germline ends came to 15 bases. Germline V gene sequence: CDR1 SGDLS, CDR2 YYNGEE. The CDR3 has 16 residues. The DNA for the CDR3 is TGTGCCAGCAGCGTATTGGGCTCGGGTGGGCAAGAGACCCAGTACTTC. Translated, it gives CASSVLGSGGQETQYF.

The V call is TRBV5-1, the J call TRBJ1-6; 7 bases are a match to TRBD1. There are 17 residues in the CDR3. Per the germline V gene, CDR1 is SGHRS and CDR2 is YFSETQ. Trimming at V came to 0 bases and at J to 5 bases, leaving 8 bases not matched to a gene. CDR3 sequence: CASSLAGGRPDNSPLHF. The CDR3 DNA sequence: TGCGCCAGCAGCTTGGCAGGGGGGCGTCCCGATAATTCACCCCTCCACTTT.

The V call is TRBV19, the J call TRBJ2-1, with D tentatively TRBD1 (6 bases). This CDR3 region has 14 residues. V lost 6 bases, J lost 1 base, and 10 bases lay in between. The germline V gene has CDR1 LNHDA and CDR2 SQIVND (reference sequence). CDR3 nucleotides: TGTGCCAGTAGGGAGAGGGGGTCCTACAATGAGCAGTTCTTC. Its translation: CASRERGSYNEQFF. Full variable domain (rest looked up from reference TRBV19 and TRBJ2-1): DGGITQSPKYLFRKEGQNVTLSCEQNLNHDAMYWYRQDPGQGLRLIYYSQIVNDFQKGDIAEGYSVSREKKESFPLTVTSAQKNPTAFYLCASRERGSYNEQFFGPGTRLTVL.

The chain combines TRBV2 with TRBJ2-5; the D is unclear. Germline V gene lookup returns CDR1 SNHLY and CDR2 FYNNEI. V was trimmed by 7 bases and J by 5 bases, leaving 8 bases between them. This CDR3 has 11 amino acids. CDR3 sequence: CASTLGETQYF. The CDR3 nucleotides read TGTGCCAGCACCCTTGGCGAGACCCAGTACTTC.

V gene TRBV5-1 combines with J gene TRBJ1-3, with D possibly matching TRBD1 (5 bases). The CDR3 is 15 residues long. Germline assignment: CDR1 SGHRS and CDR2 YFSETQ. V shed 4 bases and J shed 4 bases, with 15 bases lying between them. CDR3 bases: TGCGCCAGCAGCAGCTATCCAGGGAACGGAAACACCATATATTTT. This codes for CASSSYPGNGNTIYF.

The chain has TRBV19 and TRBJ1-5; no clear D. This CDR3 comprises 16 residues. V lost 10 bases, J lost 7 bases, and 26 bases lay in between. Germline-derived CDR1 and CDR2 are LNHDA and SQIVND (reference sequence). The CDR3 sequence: CATEPKGGDSRQPQHF. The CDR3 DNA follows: TGTGCCACCGAGCCAAAAGGCGGGGATAGTAGGCAGCCCCAGCATTTT. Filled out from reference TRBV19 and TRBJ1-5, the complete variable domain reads DGGITQSPKYLFRKEGQNVTLSCEQNLNHDAMYWYRQDPGQGLRLIYYSQIVNDFQKGDIAEGYSVSREKKESFPLTVTSAQKNPTAFYLCATEPKGGDSRQPQHFGDGTRLSIL.

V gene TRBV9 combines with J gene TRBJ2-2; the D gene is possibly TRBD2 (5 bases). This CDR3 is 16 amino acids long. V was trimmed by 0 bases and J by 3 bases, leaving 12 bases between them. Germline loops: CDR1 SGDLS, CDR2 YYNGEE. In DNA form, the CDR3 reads TGTGCCAGCAGCGTAGTTCCCCGGGGAGACACCGGGGAGCTGTTTTTT. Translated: CASSVVPRGDTGELFF.

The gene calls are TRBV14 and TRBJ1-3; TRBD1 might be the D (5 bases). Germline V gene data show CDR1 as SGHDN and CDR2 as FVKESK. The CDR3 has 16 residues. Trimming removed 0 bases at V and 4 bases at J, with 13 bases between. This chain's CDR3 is CASSQEAGYFGNTIYF. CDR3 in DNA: TGTGCCAGCAGCCAAGAGGCAGGGTACTTCGGAAACACCATATATTTT.

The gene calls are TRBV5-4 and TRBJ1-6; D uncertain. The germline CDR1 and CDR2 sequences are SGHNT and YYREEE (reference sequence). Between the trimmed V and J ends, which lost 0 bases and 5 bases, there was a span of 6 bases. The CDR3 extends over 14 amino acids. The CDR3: CASSLAADNSPLHF. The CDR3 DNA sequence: TGTGCCAGCAGCTTGGCCGCTGATAATTCACCCCTCCACTTT.